Here is one TCR beta chain with its context. Antigen unknown. The sample holds other DNA sequences that translate to the same CDR3. The entirety of the isolated RNA underwent reverse transcription, so expressed TCRB transcripts were sequenced. Measured with immunoSEQ multiplex PCR; TCRdb has only the in-frame clones, and not every one. The repertoire includes about 650,000 clones, 9.5% to 15% of them detected once, and around 0.12% sits in the top ten. The source of the sample is a study of beta chain features in type 1 diabetes. Findings and caveats of the study: TCRB repertoires of naive, central memory and Treg cells appeared more similar among patients than among healthy donors. For Type 1 diabetes patients, all four CD4+ subsets carried TCRB CDR3s that were moderately but significantly shorter.

CD45RO/CCR7/CD25/CD127/CD95/CD27 separated CD4+ naive, central memory, regulatory and stem cell-like memory cells by sorting. Sorted cells reached over 95% purity in every population. This CDR3 contains 14 residues. Germline CDR1 KGHSH, CDR2 LQKENI. The ends lost 1 base at V and 1 base at J; junction bases unmatched: 1. This receptor was taken from a young man with type 1 diabetes. Sequenced: naive CD4+ T cells from blood. V gene TRBV18 combines with J gene TRBJ2-7; 7 bases agree with TRBD1. CDR3 region: CASSPRDRSYEQYF. DNA for the CDR3: TGTGCCAGCTCACCACGGGACAGATCCTACGAGCAGTACTTC.